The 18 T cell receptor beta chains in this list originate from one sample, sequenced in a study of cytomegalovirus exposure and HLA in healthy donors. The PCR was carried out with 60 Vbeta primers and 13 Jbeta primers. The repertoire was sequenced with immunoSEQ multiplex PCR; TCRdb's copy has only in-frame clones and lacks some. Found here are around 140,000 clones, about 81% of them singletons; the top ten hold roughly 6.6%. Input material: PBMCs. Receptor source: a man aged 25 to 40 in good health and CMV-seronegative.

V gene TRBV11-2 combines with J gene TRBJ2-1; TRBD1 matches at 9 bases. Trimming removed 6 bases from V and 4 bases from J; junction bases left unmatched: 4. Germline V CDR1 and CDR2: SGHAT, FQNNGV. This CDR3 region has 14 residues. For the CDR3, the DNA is TGTGCCAGCAGGCGCGGGACAGGGTACAATGAGCAGTTCTTC. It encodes CASRRGTGYNEQFF.

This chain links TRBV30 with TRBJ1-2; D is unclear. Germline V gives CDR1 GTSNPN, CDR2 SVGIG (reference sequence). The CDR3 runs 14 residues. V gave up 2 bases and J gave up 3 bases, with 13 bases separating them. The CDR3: CAWSRGADHYGYTF. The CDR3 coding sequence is TGTGCCTGGAGTAGAGGCGCAGATCACTATGGCTACACCTTC.

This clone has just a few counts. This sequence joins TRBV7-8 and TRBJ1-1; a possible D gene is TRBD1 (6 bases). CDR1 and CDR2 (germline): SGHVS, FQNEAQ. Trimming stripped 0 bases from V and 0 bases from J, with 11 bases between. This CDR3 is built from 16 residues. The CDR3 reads CASSLALYRVNTEAFF. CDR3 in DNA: TGTGCCAGCAGCTTAGCGCTGTACAGGGTGAACACTGAAGCTTTCTTT.

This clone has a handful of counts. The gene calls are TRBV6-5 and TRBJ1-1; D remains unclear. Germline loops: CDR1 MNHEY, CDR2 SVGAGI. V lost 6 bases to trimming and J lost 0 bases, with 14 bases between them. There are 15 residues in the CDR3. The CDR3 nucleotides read TGTGCCAGCAGAATCCCGCGAGGGATGAACACTGAAGCTTTCTTT. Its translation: CASRIPRGMNTEAFF.

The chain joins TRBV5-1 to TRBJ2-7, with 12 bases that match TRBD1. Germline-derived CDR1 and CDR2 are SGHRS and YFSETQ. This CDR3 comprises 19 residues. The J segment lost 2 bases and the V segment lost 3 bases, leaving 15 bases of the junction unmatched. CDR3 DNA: TGCGCCAGCAGCTCAGGGACAGGGGGCTTACTAGCGGCTACCTACGAGCAGTACTTC. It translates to CASSSGTGGLLAATYEQYF.

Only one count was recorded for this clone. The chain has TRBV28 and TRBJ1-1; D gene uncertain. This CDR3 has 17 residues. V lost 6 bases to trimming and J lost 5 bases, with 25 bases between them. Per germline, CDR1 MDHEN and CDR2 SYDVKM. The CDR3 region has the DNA TGTGCCAGCAGACCCAATCCGCGGGGAACGACGAGTACTGAAGCTTTCTTT. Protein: CASRPNPRGTTSTEAFF.

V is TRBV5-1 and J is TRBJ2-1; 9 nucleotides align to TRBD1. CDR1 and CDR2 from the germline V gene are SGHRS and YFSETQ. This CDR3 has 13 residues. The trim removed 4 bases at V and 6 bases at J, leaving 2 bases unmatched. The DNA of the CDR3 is TGCGCCAGCAGCAAGGACAGGGGCAATGAGCAGTTCTTC. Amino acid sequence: CASSKDRGNEQFF.

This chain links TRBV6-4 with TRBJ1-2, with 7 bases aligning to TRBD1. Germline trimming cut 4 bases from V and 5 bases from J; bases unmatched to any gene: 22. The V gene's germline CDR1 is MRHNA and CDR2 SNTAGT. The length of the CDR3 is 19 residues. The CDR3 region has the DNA TGTGCCAGCAGTGCCTTGCCAGGGGGAAACCTCAACGGGAGATATGGCTACACCTTC. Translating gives CASSALPGGNLNGRYGYTF.

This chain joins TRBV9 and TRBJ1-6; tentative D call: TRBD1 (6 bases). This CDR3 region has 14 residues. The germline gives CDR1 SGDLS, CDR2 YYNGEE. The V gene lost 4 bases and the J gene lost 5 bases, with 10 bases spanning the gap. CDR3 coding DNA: TGTGCCAGCAGCTCACAGGGTCATAATTCACCCCTCCACTTT. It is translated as CASSSQGHNSPLHF.

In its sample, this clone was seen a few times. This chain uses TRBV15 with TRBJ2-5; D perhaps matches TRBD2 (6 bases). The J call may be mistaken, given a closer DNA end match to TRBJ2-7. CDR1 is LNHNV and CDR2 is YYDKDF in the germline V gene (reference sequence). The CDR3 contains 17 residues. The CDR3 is CATSSELVAGTFYEQYF. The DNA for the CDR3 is TGTGCCACCAGCTCTGAACTCGTGGCGGGGACCTTCTACGAGCAGTACTTC.

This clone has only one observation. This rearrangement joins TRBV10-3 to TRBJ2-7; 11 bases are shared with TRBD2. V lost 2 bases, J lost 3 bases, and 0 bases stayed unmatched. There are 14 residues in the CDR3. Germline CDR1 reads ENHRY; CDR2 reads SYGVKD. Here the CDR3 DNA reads TGTGCCATCAGTGAGACTAGCGGGGGCTACGAGCAGTACTTC. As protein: CAISETSGGYEQYF.

In DNA form, the CDR3 reads TGTGCCAGTAGTAGGACTAGCGGGAGTGGGAGTTACAATGAGCAGTTCTTC. Translating it yields CASSRTSGSGSYNEQFF. The rearrangement uses TRBV19 and TRBJ2-1; 13 bases line up with TRBD2. The junction had 7 bases not matched to a gene; V was cut back by 4 bases and J by 4 bases. Germline V gives CDR1 LNHDA, CDR2 SQIVND (reference sequence). The CDR3 contains 17 residues.

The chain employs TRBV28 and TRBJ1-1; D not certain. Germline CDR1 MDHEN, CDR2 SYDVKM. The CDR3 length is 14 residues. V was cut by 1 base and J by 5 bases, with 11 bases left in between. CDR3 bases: TGTGCCAGCAGTTTATACTATGGAGGGACTGAAGCTTTCTTT. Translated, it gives CASSLYYGGTEAFF.

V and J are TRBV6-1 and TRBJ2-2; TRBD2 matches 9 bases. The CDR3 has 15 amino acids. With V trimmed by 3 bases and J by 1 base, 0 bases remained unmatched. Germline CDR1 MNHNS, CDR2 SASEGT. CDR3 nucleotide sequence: TGTGCCAGCAGTGAGACTAGCGGGAACACCGGGGAGCTGTTTTTT. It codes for CASSETSGNTGELFF.

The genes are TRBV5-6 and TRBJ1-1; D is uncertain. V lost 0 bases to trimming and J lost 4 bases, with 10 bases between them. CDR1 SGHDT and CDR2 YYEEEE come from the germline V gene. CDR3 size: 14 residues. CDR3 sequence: CASSLDARSTEAFF. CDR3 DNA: TGTGCCAGCAGCTTGGATGCCAGAAGCACTGAAGCTTTCTTT.

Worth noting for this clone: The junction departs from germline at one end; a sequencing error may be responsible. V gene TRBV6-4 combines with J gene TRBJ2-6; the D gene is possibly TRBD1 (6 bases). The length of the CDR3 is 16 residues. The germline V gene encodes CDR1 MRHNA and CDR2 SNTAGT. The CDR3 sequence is CASSEGAYSGANGLTF. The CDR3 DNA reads TGTGCCAGCAGTGAGGGGGCCTACTCTGGGGCCAACGGCCTGACTTTC.

This CDR3 is CATSNGRSGGKEKLFF. In DNA form, the CDR3 reads TGTGCCACCAGCAACGGCCGGTCGGGGGGGAAGGAAAAACTGTTTTTT. This chain connects TRBV15 to TRBJ1-4; weak D call: TRBD1 (5 bases). This CDR3 contains 16 residues. The V end lost 4 bases, the J end lost 8 bases, and 20 bases lay between the germline ends. Germline V lookup: CDR1 LNHNV, CDR2 YYDKDF (reference sequence).

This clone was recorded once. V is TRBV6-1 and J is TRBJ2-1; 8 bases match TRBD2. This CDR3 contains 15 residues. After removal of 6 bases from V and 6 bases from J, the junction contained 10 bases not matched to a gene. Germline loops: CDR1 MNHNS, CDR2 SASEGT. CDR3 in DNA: TGTGCCAGCAGCGTTCACGGGAGGGCCGTCAATGAGCAGTTCTTC. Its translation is CASSVHGRAVNEQFF.